This TCR beta chain derives from a study of blood T cells in healthy people across ages. The length of the CDR3 is 16 residues. Germline loops: CDR1 SGDLS, CDR2 YYNGEE. Trimming cost V 3 bases and J 3 bases; bases outside gene matches: 8. This clonotype has more than one count but fewer than ten. Antigen unknown. A second PCR, run for about 7 to 11 cycles, used a sample-barcoded 5' primer plus a J-beta primer mix. TCRdb ran MiXCR on the 5' RACE reads and lists one entry per CDR3 protein. This table has about 930,000 distinct CDR3 sequences, roughly 28% appearing once. Broader study findings: A strong correlation between TCR beta diversity and naive T cell percentage was seen. From one million sequenced T cells, diversity estimates were lower bounds.

These same records also appear under a second study, on T cells of mothers and their children.

Sample: blood. V usage is TRBV9 and J usage is TRBJ2-1; TRBD2 agrees at 8 bases. The TCR sequence derives from a woman aged 40 to 55 in good health. CDR3 in amino acids: CASSAPERGNYNEQFF. The CDR3, as DNA: TGTGCCAGCAGCGCCCCGGAGCGGGGGAACTACAATGAGCAGTTCTTC.